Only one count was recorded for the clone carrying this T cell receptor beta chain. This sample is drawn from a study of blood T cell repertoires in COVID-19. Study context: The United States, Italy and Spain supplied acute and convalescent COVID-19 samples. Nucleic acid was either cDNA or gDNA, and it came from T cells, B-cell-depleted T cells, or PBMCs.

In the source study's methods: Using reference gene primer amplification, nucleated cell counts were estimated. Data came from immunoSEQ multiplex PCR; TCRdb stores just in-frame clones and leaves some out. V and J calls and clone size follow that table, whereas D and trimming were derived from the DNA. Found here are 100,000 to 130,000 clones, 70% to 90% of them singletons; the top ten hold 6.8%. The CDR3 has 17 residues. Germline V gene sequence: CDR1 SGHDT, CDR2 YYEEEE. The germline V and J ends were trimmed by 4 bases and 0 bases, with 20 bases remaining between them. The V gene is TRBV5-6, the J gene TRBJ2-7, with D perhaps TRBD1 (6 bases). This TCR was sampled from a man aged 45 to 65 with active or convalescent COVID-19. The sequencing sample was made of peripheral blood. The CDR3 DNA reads TGTGCCAGCAGCCATCGGACAGATTCATTGATCTCCTACGAGCAGTACTTC. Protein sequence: CASSHRTDSLISYEQYF.